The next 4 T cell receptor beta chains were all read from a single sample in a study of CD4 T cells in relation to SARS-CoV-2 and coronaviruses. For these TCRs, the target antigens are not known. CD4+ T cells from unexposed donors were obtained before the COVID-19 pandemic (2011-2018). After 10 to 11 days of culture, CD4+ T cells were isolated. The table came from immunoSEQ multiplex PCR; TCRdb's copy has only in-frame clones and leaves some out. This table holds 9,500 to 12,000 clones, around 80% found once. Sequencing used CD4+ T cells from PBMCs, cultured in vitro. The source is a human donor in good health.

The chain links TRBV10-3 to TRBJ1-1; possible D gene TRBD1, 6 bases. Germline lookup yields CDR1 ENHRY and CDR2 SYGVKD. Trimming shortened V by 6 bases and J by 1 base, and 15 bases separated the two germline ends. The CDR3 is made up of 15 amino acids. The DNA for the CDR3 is TGTGCCATCAGCCTCACAGGGAGCACGAACACTGAAGCTTTCTTT. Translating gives CAISLTGSTNTEAFF.

The CDR3: CASSVGGGASGSSDTQYF. CDR3 coding DNA: TGTGCCAGCAGCGTAGGAGGGGGGGCTAGCGGGTCCTCAGATACGCAGTATTTT. The chain combines TRBV9 with TRBJ2-3, with 8 positions matching TRBD2. Losses at the gene ends were 0 bases for V and 4 bases for J; bases not matched to a gene: 13. The CDR3 loop spans 18 amino acids. CDR1 SGDLS and CDR2 YYNGEE come from the germline V gene.

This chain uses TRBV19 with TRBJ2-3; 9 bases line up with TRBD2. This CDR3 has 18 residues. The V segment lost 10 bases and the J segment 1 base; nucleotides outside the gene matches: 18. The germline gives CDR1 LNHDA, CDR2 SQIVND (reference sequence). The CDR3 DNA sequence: TGTGCCACGAGACGGGAGGCGGCTAGCGGGACTGGCACAGATACGCAGTATTTT. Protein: CATRREAASGTGTDTQYF.

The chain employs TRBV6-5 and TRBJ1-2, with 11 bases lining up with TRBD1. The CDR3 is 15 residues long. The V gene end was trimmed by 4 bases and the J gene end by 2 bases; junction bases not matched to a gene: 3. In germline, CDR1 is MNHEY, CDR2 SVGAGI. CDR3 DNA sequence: TGTGCCAGCAGTTCGAGGGACAGGGGGAACTATGGCTACACCTTC. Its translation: CASSSRDRGNYGYTF.